Following are 5 T cell receptor beta chains from one sample sequenced in a study of cytomegalovirus exposure and HLA in healthy donors. Sequenced by immunoSEQ multiplex PCR; TCRdb stores in-frame clones only, minus some. This sample carries about 79,000 clones, 93% of them seen once, and the ten largest clones take about 3.8%. The sequencing input was PBMCs. The receptors shown here come from a woman aged 25-40 years in good health and CMV-seronegative.

The chain joins TRBV2 to TRBJ1-1; D ambiguous. The germline gives CDR1 SNHLY, CDR2 FYNNEI. The CDR3 is made up of 15 amino acids. V was cut by 1 base and J by 0 bases, with 9 bases left in between. DNA of the CDR3: TGTGCCAGCAGTGAAGTGTCACAGTTGAACACTGAAGCTTTCTTT. Its protein is CASSEVSQLNTEAFF. The variable domain in full, completed from reference TRBV2 and TRBJ1-1, reads EPEVTQTPSHQVTQMGQEVILRCVPISNHLYFYWYRQILGQKVEFLVSFYNNEISEKSEIFDDQFSVERPDGSNFTLKIRSTKLEDSAMYFCASSEVSQLNTEAFFGQGTRLTVV.

A single count supports this clone. The chain is built from TRBV7-3 and TRBJ2-5; TRBD2 is a possible D gene (5 bases). The CDR3 runs 15 residues. Germline CDR1 is SGHTA and CDR2 is FQGTGA. V dropped 2 bases and J dropped 3 bases, with 13 bases sitting between them. The CDR3 DNA follows: TGTGCCAGCAGCTTATGGGGAGCAGGCGAAGAGACCCAGTACTTC. Protein sequence: CASSLWGAGEETQYF.

The rearrangement uses TRBV19 and TRBJ2-1; 7 bases agree with TRBD1. The CDR3 loop spans 13 amino acids. From germline, CDR1 is LNHDA and CDR2 SQIVND (reference sequence). Unmatched junction bases numbered 7, after V lost 5 bases and J lost 9 bases. Written as DNA, the CDR3 is TGTGCCAGTAGTTCCCAGACAGGGAGTGAGCAGTTCTTC. It yields the protein CASSSQTGSEQFF. Supplemented by reference TRBV19 and TRBJ2-1, the full variable domain reads DGGITQSPKYLFRKEGQNVTLSCEQNLNHDAMYWYRQDPGQGLRLIYYSQIVNDFQKGDIAEGYSVSREKKESFPLTVTSAQKNPTAFYLCASSSQTGSEQFFGPGTRLTVL.

The V gene is TRBV27, the J gene TRBJ1-2, with D tentatively TRBD1 (6 bases). V lost 6 bases, J lost 0 bases, and 8 bases lay in between. CDR1 is MNHEY and CDR2 is SMNVEV in the germline V gene (reference sequence). This CDR3 region has 13 residues. CDR3: CASRGAANYGYTF. DNA for the CDR3: TGTGCCAGCAGGGGGGCGGCTAACTATGGCTACACCTTC.

The chain carries TRBV6-1 and TRBJ2-7, with 9 bases lining up with TRBD1. The germline V gene has CDR1 MNHNS and CDR2 SASEGT. V lost 7 bases to trimming and J lost 5 bases; unmatched junction nucleotides: 9. The CDR3 totals 14 residues. DNA for the CDR3: TGTGCCAGCACCAGAGGACAGGGGTGGGACGAGCAGTACTTC. It encodes CASTRGQGWDEQYF.